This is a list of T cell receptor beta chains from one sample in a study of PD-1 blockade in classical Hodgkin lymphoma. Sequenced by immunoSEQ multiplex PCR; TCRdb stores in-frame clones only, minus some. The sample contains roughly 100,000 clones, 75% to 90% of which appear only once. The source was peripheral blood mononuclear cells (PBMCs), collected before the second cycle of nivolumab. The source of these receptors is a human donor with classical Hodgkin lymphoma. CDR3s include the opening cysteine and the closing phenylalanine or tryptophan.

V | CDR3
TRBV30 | CAWSVGGGTEAFF
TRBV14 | CASSQEDITYEQYF
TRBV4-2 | CASSQMDRGAYGYTF
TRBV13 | CASSLMVRGAPSYEQYF
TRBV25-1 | CASSGWTDTQYF
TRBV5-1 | CASSFLAGGRTDTQYF
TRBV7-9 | CASSLGAQLLTGELFF
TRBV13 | CASSSRGAATEAFF
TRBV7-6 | CASSLPGTSGGRWETQYF
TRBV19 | CASSYGARGTGELFF
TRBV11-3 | CASSRERGSSYNEQFF
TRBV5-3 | CARSLRGPQAIQYF
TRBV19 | CASTYGQGVSPLHF
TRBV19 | CASSSDGSPLNYGYTF
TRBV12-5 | CASGLVHRGVRTEAFF
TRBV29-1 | CSGGNEGTEAFF
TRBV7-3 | CASSFTSGGYTDTQYF
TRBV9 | CASRDTSRGVPMSYTF
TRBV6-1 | CASSQTGPGSPLHF
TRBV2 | CASSGLAASTDTQYF
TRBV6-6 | CASSSYRGRTEAFF
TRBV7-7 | CAGSLDPDRDNEQFF
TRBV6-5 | CASTPSGTYNEQFF
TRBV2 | CASSSGIYTTGELFF
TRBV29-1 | CSVEDLARTSYGYTF
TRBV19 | CASSIGGQETQYF
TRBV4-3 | CASSQQGGFGEKLFF
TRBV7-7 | CASSLGPGPYEQYF
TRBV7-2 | CASSLTSGGRDTQYF
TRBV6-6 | CASSYRGGTYNEQFF
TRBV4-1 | CASSQDPGLLAKNIQYF
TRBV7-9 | CASSISPFQGARETQYF
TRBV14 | CASSQDSPGRVSPLHF
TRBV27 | CASSYSQGDEQYF
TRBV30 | CAWGQDYYEQYF
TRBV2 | CASRSPGFQPQHF
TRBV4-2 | CASSQDLPSGGPSYEQYF
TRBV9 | CASSPLGTGTYEQYF
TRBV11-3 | CASSLDQGRPGELFF
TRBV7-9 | CASSTSGLVQFF
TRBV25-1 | CASSEGTKHRGAVF
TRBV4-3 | CASSQWALDTEAFF
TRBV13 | CASSLLPSAYTDTQYF
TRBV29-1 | CSASPGTGDYEQYF
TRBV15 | CATSSGLITGWWADTQYF
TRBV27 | CASSASQGNAEAFF
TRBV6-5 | CASSYTPDHEQFF
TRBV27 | CASSFPQGGYNEQFF